The rows below give T cell receptor beta chains drawn from one sample of a study of T cells in Graves' hyperthyroidism and ophthalmopathy. TCRdb reanalysed the multiplex PCR reads using MiXCR and keeps one entry per CDR3 protein. This sample has a few hundred thousand distinct CDR3 sequences, with roughly 15% found just once. Material: blood. The receptor set was obtained from a woman aged 18 to 35 with Graves' ophthalmopathy. The CDR3 runs from the conserved cysteine through the conserved F or W. The order of the fields is V gene, J gene, D gene, clone size, CDR3 DNA, CDR3 protein. The D gene is left open where the match is weak. Clone sizes are given selectively: once, few, many, or a class where the clone is expanded.

V: TRBV12-3/TRBV12-4; J: TRBJ2-7; D: NA; size: few; DNA: TGTGCTCCACTTAACATCGAGCAGTACTTC; CDR3: CAPLNIEQYF
V: TRBV7-6; J: TRBJ1-3; D: TRBD1; size: many; DNA: TGTGCCAGCAGCCGTATTACAGGGGGACCCTCTGGAAACACCATATATTTT; CDR3: CASSRITGGPSGNTIYF
V: TRBV9; J: TRBJ2-5; D: NA; size: NA; DNA: TGTGCCAGCAGCTCTCGATCCTCCGGGGAGACCCAGTACTTC; CDR3: CASSSRSSGETQYF
V: TRBV30; J: TRBJ1-3; D: NA; size: many; DNA: TGTGCCTGGTTAGGGGCTGGAAACACCATATATTTT; CDR3: CAWLGAGNTIYF
V: TRBV11-2; J: TRBJ2-3; D: NA; size: many; DNA: TGTGCCAGCCGCTCGCAGGGAATGGCAGATACGCAGTATTTT; CDR3: CASRSQGMADTQYF
V: TRBV5-4; J: TRBJ1-1; D: NA; size: NA; DNA: TGTGCCAGCAGTCGACATGGTCAAGCTGAAGCTTTCTTT; CDR3: CASSRHGQAEAFF
V: TRBV19; J: TRBJ2-2; D: NA; size: NA; DNA: TGTGCCATTAGTAGAGTAGTAGGACAGCAGAACACCGGGGAGCTGTTTTTT; CDR3: CAISRVVGQQNTGELFF
V: TRBV20-1; J: TRBJ1-1; D: NA; size: few; DNA: TGCAGTGCTAGAGATCTCCAATTAGGCGGGGGTCTCGAAGCTTTCTTT; CDR3: CSARDLQLGGGLEAFF
V: TRBV28; J: TRBJ2-3; D: TRBD2; size: many; DNA: TGTGCCAGCAGCCCGACTAGCGGGAGTCCCACAGATACGCAGTATTTT; CDR3: CASSPTSGSPTDTQYF
V: TRBV5-1; J: TRBJ2-7; D: TRBD2; size: NA; DNA: TGCGCCAGCAGCTTGGGGCTAGCGGGAGGGGGCTCCTACGAGCAGTACTTC; CDR3: CASSLGLAGGGSYEQYF
V: TRBV11-1; J: TRBJ2-2; D: NA; size: many; DNA: TGTGCCAGCAGCTTACGGGGTCCGGGGACCGGGGAGCTGTTTTTT; CDR3: CASSLRGPGTGELFF
V: TRBV7-2; J: TRBJ1-5; D: TRBD1; size: many; DNA: TGTGCCAGCAGAGTTACAGGGGGGAATCAGCCCCAGCATTTT; CDR3: CASRVTGGNQPQHF
V: TRBV11-2; J: TRBJ1-4; D: NA; size: many; DNA: TGTGCCAGCAGAGGGGCGGGCGAAAAACTGTTTTTT; CDR3: CASRGAGEKLFF
V: TRBV11-3; J: TRBJ1-2; D: NA; size: NA; DNA: TGTGCCAGCAGCTTAGATGCCCGGTCCCGGGTCAGGGATCAGAACTATGGCTACACCTTC; CDR3: CASSLDARSRVRDQNYGYTF
V: TRBV27; J: TRBJ2-1; D: TRBD2; size: many; DNA: TGTGCCAGCAGACTAGCGGGAGAGGGTGAGCAGTTCTTC; CDR3: CASRLAGEGEQFF
V: TRBV7-2; J: TRBJ2-1; D: NA; size: many; DNA: TGTGCCAGCAGGGGGGGCCATGAGCAGTTCTTC; CDR3: CASRGGHEQFF
V: TRBV11-3; J: TRBJ2-1; D: NA; size: many; DNA: TGTGCCAGCAGCATAACCGGGACTCCTGGCGTCGGTGAGCAGTTCTTC; CDR3: CASSITGTPGVGEQFF
V: TRBV6-1; J: TRBJ1-1; D: NA; size: many; DNA: TGTGCCAGCAGTGAGGGAACCTGGGAAGCTTTCTTT; CDR3: CASSEGTWEAFF
V: TRBV19; J: TRBJ1-2; D: NA; size: few; DNA: TGTGCCAGTAGCGCGAAGGGGGGACCGAACTATGGCTACACCTTC; CDR3: CASSAKGGPNYGYTF
V: TRBV4-1; J: TRBJ1-4; D: NA; size: NA; DNA: TGCGCCAGCAGCCAAGATCTCTCTGGGACAACTAATGAAAAACTGTTTTTT; CDR3: CASSQDLSGTTNEKLFF
V: TRBV6-2/TRBV6-3; J: TRBJ1-1; D: NA; size: many; DNA: TGTGCCAGCACCCCGGACGGTTCAAGAGAAGCTTTCTTT; CDR3: CASTPDGSREAFF
V: TRBV28; J: TRBJ2-3; D: TRBD2; size: many; DNA: TGTGCCAGCAATATACCTAGCGGGGGTATGACAGATACGCAGTATTTT; CDR3: CASNIPSGGMTDTQYF
V: TRBV5-1; J: TRBJ2-7; D: TRBD2; size: NA; DNA: TGCGCCAGCAGCCCGGGGGAGGGCAATCTCTACGAGCAGTACTTC; CDR3: CASSPGEGNLYEQYF
V: TRBV7-8; J: TRBJ1-3; D: NA; size: few; DNA: TGTGCCAGCACGCCCGCTCAGGTCCCAGGAAACACCATATATTTT; CDR3: CASTPAQVPGNTIYF
V: TRBV7-3; J: TRBJ2-2; D: TRBD2; size: many; DNA: TGTGCCAGCAGCCCCGCACTAGCGGGATACACCGGGGAGCTGTTTTTT; CDR3: CASSPALAGYTGELFF
V: TRBV6-2/TRBV6-3; J: TRBJ2-7; D: TRBD1; size: many; DNA: TGTGCCAGCAGTTACGATCCGGGCCAGGGGGAAAAGGGCGACGAGCAGTACTTC; CDR3: CASSYDPGQGEKGDEQYF
V: TRBV7-6; J: TRBJ2-7; D: NA; size: many; DNA: TGTGCCAGCAGCATGGGAGGAGGTCGGCAGTACTTC; CDR3: CASSMGGGRQYF
V: TRBV28; J: TRBJ1-6; D: TRBD1; size: many; DNA: TGTGCCAGCAGTTTATTAGCGCCGGGACAGTATAATTCACCCCTCCACTTT; CDR3: CASSLLAPGQYNSPLHF
V: TRBV6-1; J: TRBJ2-7; D: TRBD1; size: many; DNA: TGTGCCAGCAGTGGTCCCGGGACAGGGGCCTACGAGCAGTACTTC; CDR3: CASSGPGTGAYEQYF
V: TRBV3-1; J: TRBJ2-6; D: NA; size: NA; DNA: TGTGCCAGCAGCCAAGATCTAGAGGGGGTTGAATCTGGGGCCAACGTCCTGACTTTC; CDR3: CASSQDLEGVESGANVLTF
V: TRBV11-2; J: TRBJ1-4; D: NA; size: once; DNA: TGTGCCAGCAGCTTAGCCTATCGGACAGAAGCAACTAATGAAAAACTGGTTTTT; CDR3: CASSLAYRTEATNEKLVF